The clone carrying this T cell receptor (beta chain) was detected once. Its target is not known. The sample comes from a study of PD-1 blockade in classical Hodgkin lymphoma. Study conclusions and caveats: Reports described newly diagnosed patients as having lower baseline TCR diversity than healthy donors.

The patients all showed relapse after autologous stem cell transplantation, while their brentuximab vedotin exposure varied. The method was immunoSEQ multiplex PCR; TCRdb's version includes in-frame clones alone and lacks a portion of them. Of roughly 140,000 clones in the sample, about 78% were seen once. The TCR sequence derives from a human donor with classical Hodgkin lymphoma. The sequencing used peripheral blood mononuclear cells (PBMCs), collected before the second cycle of nivolumab.

In DNA, the CDR3 is TGTGCCAGCAGTCGCCGACGGACCAGCTCCTACAATGAGCAGTTCTTC. Translation gives CASSRRRTSSYNEQFF. The gene calls are TRBV27 and TRBJ2-1; D unclear. Germline CDR1 is MNHEY and CDR2 is SMNVEV (reference sequence). V shed 5 bases and J shed 0 bases, with 14 bases lying between them. The CDR3 has 16 amino acids.